This note documents a single T cell receptor beta chain sequence. CDR1 is KGHSH and CDR2 is LQKENI in the germline V gene. V dropped 8 bases and J dropped 5; count of bases not matched to a gene: 8. The CDR3 sequence is 14 residues long. The assay was immunoSEQ multiplex PCR, and TCRdb's table has in-frame clones only and misses some. The repertoire holds about 2.3 million clones, with just over 90% as singletons. The sample comes from a study of shared clonotypes between healthy human individuals. The rearrangement joins TRBV18 to TRBJ2-5; 10 positions match TRBD2. The sequence was collected from a man between 18 and 35 years old in good health. Some clones in this sample may be carry-over from other donors' samples. The specimen sequenced was naive CD4+ T cells from PBMCs. Noted subset: CD45RA+ positively selected. The CDR3 DNA reads as TGTGCCAGCGCGGCTAGCGGGAGTAGTGAGACCCAGTACTTC. Amino acids: CASAASGSSETQYF.